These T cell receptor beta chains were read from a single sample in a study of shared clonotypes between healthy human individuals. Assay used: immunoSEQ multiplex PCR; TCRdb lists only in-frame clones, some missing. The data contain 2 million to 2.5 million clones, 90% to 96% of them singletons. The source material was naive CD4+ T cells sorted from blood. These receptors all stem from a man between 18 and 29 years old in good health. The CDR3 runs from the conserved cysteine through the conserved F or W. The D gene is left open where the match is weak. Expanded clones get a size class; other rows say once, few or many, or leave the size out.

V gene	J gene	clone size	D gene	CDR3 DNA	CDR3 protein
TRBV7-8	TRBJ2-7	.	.	TGTGCCAGCAGCCAACAGGAGAATATTTACGAGCAGTACTTC	CASSQQENIYEQYF
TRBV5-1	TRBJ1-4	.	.	TGCGCCAGCAGCTTGGGGAGTTCTACCCGGAATGAAAAACTGTTTTTT	CASSLGSSTRNEKLFF
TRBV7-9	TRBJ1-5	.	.	TGTGCCAGCAGCCGAGATGACCAGCCCCAGCATTTT	CASSRDDQPQHF
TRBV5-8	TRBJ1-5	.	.	TGTGCCAGCAGCTTGGGACAGTTTAATCAGCCCCAGCATTTT	CASSLGQFNQPQHF
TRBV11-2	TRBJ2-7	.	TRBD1	TGTGCCAGCAGCTTAGGACAGGGGGCGCACGAGCAGTACTTC	CASSLGQGAHEQYF
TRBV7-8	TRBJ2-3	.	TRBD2	TGTGCCAGCAGCCCTCCGGGACTAGCGGGGAGGAGAGATACGCAGTATTTT	CASSPPGLAGRRDTQYF
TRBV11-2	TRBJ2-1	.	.	TGTGCCAGCAGCCCCGGCAATGAGCAGTTCTTC	CASSPGNEQFF
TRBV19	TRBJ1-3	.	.	TGTGCCAGTGTTAATCGGCCGAACTCTGGAAACACCATATATTTT	CASVNRPNSGNTIYF
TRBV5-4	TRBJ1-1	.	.	TGTGCCAGCAGCTTGGAACCGGTCGTGAACACTGAAGCTTTCTTT	CASSLEPVVNTEAFF
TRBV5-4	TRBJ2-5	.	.	TGTGCCAGCAGCTTGGGACTTGGGGAGACCCAGTACTTC	CASSLGLGETQYF
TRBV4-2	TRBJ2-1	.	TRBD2	TGTGCCAGCAGCCACCTAGCGGAATACAATGAGCAGTTCTTC	CASSHLAEYNEQFF
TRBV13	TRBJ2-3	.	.	TGTGCCAGCAGCCGGATGGGGCTCTCGGCGGCAGATACGCAGTATTTT	CASSRMGLSAADTQYF
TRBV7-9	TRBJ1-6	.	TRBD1	TGTGCCAGCAGCGACAGGACAGGGGGCAATTCACCCCTCCACTTT	CASSDRTGGNSPLHF
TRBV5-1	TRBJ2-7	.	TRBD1	TGCGCCAGCAGCGGCGGACAGGGCGGCGAGCAGTACTTC	CASSGGQGGEQYF
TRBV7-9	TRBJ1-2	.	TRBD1	TGTGCCAGCAGCCACTCCGGGACAGGGCTTTCTGGCTACACCTTC	CASSHSGTGLSGYTF
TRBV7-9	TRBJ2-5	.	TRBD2	TGTGCCAGCAGCTTAGGACTAGCTAGGGAGACCCAGTACTTC	CASSLGLARETQYF
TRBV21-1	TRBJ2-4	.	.	TGTGCCAGCAACACCGACAGGGGGAACATTCAGTACTTC	CASNTDRGNIQYF
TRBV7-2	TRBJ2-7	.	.	TGTGCCAGCACCCAGCAACAGGGCGCACCCTACGAGCAGTACTTC	CASTQQQGAPYEQYF
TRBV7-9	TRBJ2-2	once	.	TGTGCCAGCAGCGAACAGGGTGTCGTACCCGGGGAGCTGTTTTTT	CASSEQGVVPGELFF
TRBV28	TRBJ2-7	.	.	TGTGCCAGCAGTGGGCAGGGGCGGGGATACGAGCAGTACTTC	CASSGQGRGYEQYF
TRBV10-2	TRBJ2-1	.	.	TGCGCCAGCAGCCGCCAGGGGTCGCTCAGCTCCTACAATGAGCAGTTCTTC	CASSRQGSLSSYNEQFF
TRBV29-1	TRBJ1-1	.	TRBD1	TGCAGCGTAAACCAGGGGGCAGCGTACACTGAAGCTTTCTTT	CSVNQGAAYTEAFF
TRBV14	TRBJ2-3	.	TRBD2	TGTGCCAGCAGCGGAAGCGGGAACGCTTATACGCAGTATTTT	CASSGSGNAYTQYF
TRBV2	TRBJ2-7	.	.	TGTGCCAGCAGGGACAACAACTACGAGCAGTACTTC	CASRDNNYEQYF
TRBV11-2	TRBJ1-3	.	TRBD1	TGTGCCAGCAGCTTAGTCCCGACAGGGAAGGTCCCTGGAAACACCATATATTTT	CASSLVPTGKVPGNTIYF
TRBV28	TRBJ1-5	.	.	TGTGCCAGCAGTTTGGGTGGGGGGGCCTGGCAGCCCCAGCATTTT	CASSLGGGAWQPQHF
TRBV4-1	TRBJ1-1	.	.	TGCGCCAGCAGCCAAGATAGTCCGGCAACCAAGAACACTGAAGCTTTCTTT	CASSQDSPATKNTEAFF
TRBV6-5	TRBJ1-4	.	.	TGTGCCAGCAGTTTGGGTACAGGCGGTAATGAAAAACTGTTTTTT	CASSLGTGGNEKLFF
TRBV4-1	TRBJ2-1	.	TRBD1	TGCGCCAGCAGCCAGGGACAGGGGGCCTACAATGAGCAGTTCTTC	CASSQGQGAYNEQFF